Listed below are T cell receptor beta chains from one sample, sequenced in a study of identical twins. Each CDR3 protein is one row after TCRdb ran MiXCR on the 5' RACE reads. The table includes hundreds of thousands of distinct CDR3 sequences, around 21% detected once. The data also belong to a second study, concerning T cells expressing NK-cell markers.

Material for sequencing was PBMCs. These receptors were collected from a woman aged 18-29 years in good health. The CDR3 runs from the conserved cysteine through the conserved F or W. A D gene is named only where the DNA matches it firmly. Expanded clones are given a class, and other clones once, few, many or no size at all.

size: many; J: TRBJ2-7; D: TRBD1; V: TRBV20-1; CDR3: CSARGPTGVMYEQYF; DNA: TGCAGTGCTAGAGGGCCGACAGGGGTTATGTACGAGCAGTACTTC
size: few; J: TRBJ2-7; D: NA; V: TRBV20-1; CDR3: CSAPDTTYEQYF; DNA: TGCAGTGCCCCCGATACCACATACGAGCAGTACTTC
size: NA; J: TRBJ2-5; D: NA; V: TRBV11-2; CDR3: CARSPSAGETQYF; DNA: TGTGCCCGCAGCCCTAGTGCTGGGGAGACCCAGTACTTC
size: many; J: TRBJ2-2; D: NA; V: TRBV5-1; CDR3: CASSLIPETGELFF; DNA: TGCGCCAGCAGCTTGATTCCCGAAACCGGGGAGCTGTTTTTT
size: NA; J: TRBJ2-1; D: NA; V: TRBV6-2/TRBV6-3; CDR3: CAVRESGNEQFF; DNA: TGTGCCGTAAGGGAGTCGGGTAATGAGCAGTTCTTC
size: NA; J: TRBJ2-1; D: TRBD2; V: TRBV6-2/TRBV6-3; CDR3: CASSYAPGTTLSYNEQFF; DNA: TGTGCCAGCAGTTACGCCCCCGGGACTACCCTCTCCTACAATGAGCAGTTCTTC
size: few; J: TRBJ2-6; D: NA; V: TRBV20-1; CDR3: CSAGGFISGANVLTF; DNA: TGCAGTGCAGGGGGTTTTATCTCTGGGGCCAACGTCCTGACTTTC
size: few; J: TRBJ2-1; D: TRBD2; V: TRBV20-1; CDR3: CSAQTSGSLGQFF; DNA: TGCAGTGCCCAGACTAGCGGGAGCTTAGGACAGTTCTTC
size: many; J: TRBJ1-2; D: NA; V: TRBV16; CDR3: CASSQQGFGNGYTF; DNA: TGTGCCAGCAGCCAGCAGGGGTTCGGGAATGGCTACACCTTC
size: few; J: TRBJ2-5; D: NA; V: TRBV11-1; CDR3: CASSSPLRDPTTQYF; DNA: TGTGCCAGCAGCTCGCCCCTGAGGGACCCTACGACCCAGTACTTC